The next 27 T cell receptor beta chains were all read from a single sample in a study of cytomegalovirus exposure and HLA in healthy donors. Libraries were prepared by immunoSEQ multiplex PCR; TCRdb keeps only in-frame clonotypes and omits some of them. The table shows roughly 100,000 clones, with about 94% occurring only once. Sequencing was performed on PBMCs. These TCRs come from a woman aged 18-29 years in good health and CMV-seronegative.

V gene TRBV5-1 combines with J gene TRBJ2-5; TRBD1 aligns across 7 bases. The trim removed 7 bases at V and 3 bases at J, leaving 12 bases unmatched. CDR1 and CDR2 from the germline V gene are SGHRS and YFSETQ. The CDR3 runs to 15 residues. CDR3 region: CASASEDRVKETQYF. The CDR3 DNA reads TGCGCCAGCGCTAGTGAAGACAGGGTAAAAGAGACCCAGTACTTC.

The chain is built from TRBV7-6 and TRBJ1-6, with 7 bases identical to TRBD1. Germline assignment: CDR1 SGHVS and CDR2 FNYEAQ. The CDR3 sequence is 15 residues long. J was trimmed by 8 bases and V by 0 bases; bases with no gene match: 4. The CDR3 reads CASSLAGGRDSPLHF. CDR3 in DNA: TGTGCCAGCAGCTTAGCAGGGGGCCGCGATTCACCCCTCCACTTT.

J is TRBJ1-6 and V is TRBV4-1; possible D gene TRBD1, 6 bases. The germline V gene has CDR1 MGHRA and CDR2 YSYEKL. The V end lost 4 bases, the J end lost 4 bases, and 14 bases lay between the germline ends. The CDR3 has 16 residues. The CDR3 loop reads CASSPPQTGYNSPLHF. The CDR3 coding sequence is TGCGCCAGCAGCCCGCCCCAGACAGGATATAATTCACCCCTCCACTTT.

The CDR3 DNA sequence: TGTGCCAGCAGCTCGGACGCGGGGCCCGGGGAGCTGTTTTTT. Protein product: CASSSDAGPGELFF. The chain recombines TRBV7-9 with TRBJ2-2, with TRBD2 as a possible D gene (6 bases). The V gene lost 4 bases and the J gene lost 6 bases, with 12 bases spanning the gap. Germline V CDR1 and CDR2: SEHNR, FQNEAQ (reference sequence). There are 14 residues in the CDR3.

The genes are TRBV9 and TRBJ1-6; 12 bases fit TRBD1. V was pared by 4 bases and J by 12 bases, with 5 bases of the junction left unmatched. Per germline, CDR1 SGDLS and CDR2 YYNGEE. This CDR3 comprises 14 residues. The CDR3 region is CASSPGTGGLPLHF. In nucleotides, the CDR3 is TGTGCCAGCAGCCCAGGGACAGGGGGCCTACCCCTCCACTTT.

The gene calls are TRBV2 and TRBJ2-7; 8 nucleotides match TRBD1. This CDR3 has 14 amino acids. Trimming at V came to 7 bases and at J to 0 bases, leaving 5 bases not matched to a gene. Looked up from germline, CDR1 is SNHLY and CDR2 is FYNNEI. CDR3 residues: CASTRGQGSYEQYF. CDR3 in DNA: TGTGCCAGCACAAGAGGACAGGGCTCCTACGAGCAGTACTTC.

J is TRBJ2-5 and V is TRBV7-9; 10 bases line up with TRBD1. J was trimmed by 4 bases and V by 3 bases; bases with no gene match: 8. Germline V gene lookup returns CDR1 SEHNR and CDR2 FQNEAQ (reference sequence). The length of the CDR3 is 16 residues. The CDR3 protein is CASSLDPGQGTETQYF. The CDR3 DNA reads as TGTGCCAGCAGCTTGGACCCGGGACAGGGGACAGAGACCCAGTACTTC.

The chain carries TRBV7-9 and TRBJ2-1, with 14 positions matching TRBD2. CDR1 is SEHNR, CDR2 FQNEAQ, per germline (reference sequence). Trimming at V came to 3 bases and at J to 10 bases, leaving 11 bases not matched to a gene. The CDR3 runs 17 residues. CDR3 in amino acids: CASSFPRLAGGVFEQFF. In DNA, the CDR3 is TGTGCCAGCAGCTTCCCCCGACTAGCGGGGGGGGTTTTCGAGCAGTTCTTC.

The chain has TRBV7-2 and TRBJ2-5, with a weak D call TRBD2 (5 bases). Trimming removed 5 bases at V and 7 bases at J, with 11 bases between. The CDR3 sequence is 12 residues long. CDR1 is SGHTA, CDR2 FQGNSA, per germline. The CDR3 nucleotides read TGTGCCAGCAGCCGCAGCGGAGGGACCCAGTACTTC. Translation: CASSRSGGTQYF.

This clone was seen only once. The chain links TRBV2 to TRBJ2-7, with D maybe TRBD1 (6 bases). The CDR3 extends over 15 amino acids. Trimming shortened V by 6 bases and J by 3 bases, and 18 bases separated the two germline ends. Germline loops: CDR1 SNHLY, CDR2 FYNNEI. Here the CDR3 reads CASSPDRNDFYEQYF. CDR3 DNA sequence: TGTGCCAGCAGCCCCGACAGGAACGACTTCTACGAGCAGTACTTC.

The chain is built from TRBV5-6 and TRBJ1-2; TRBD1 aligns across 7 bases. Germline V gives CDR1 SGHDT, CDR2 YYEEEE. With V trimmed by 4 bases and J by 5 bases, 8 bases remained unmatched. This CDR3 spans 14 amino acids. This chain's CDR3 is CASSPGQDHYGYTF. The CDR3 bases are TGTGCCAGCAGCCCTGGACAGGACCATTATGGCTACACCTTC.

The chain uses TRBV27 and TRBJ2-5, with D maybe TRBD1 (5 bases). The CDR3 consists of 12 residues. Germline V gene sequence: CDR1 MNHEY, CDR2 SMNVEV (reference sequence). Trimming took 6 bases from V and 6 from J, leaving 11 bases between them. The CDR3 reads CASRTARQTQYF. As DNA, the CDR3 is TGTGCCAGCAGGACAGCTCGACAGACCCAGTACTTC.

The rearrangement uses TRBV20-1 and TRBJ2-7; D not certain. CDR1 and CDR2 (germline): DFQATT, SNEGSKA (reference sequence). The V gene lost 3 bases and the J gene lost 5 bases, with 8 bases spanning the gap. The CDR3 is 11 amino acids. The CDR3 DNA follows: TGCAGTGCTAGTTCCGGAGACGAGCAGTACTTC. It encodes CSASSGDEQYF.

The gene calls are TRBV7-6 and TRBJ1-1; D might be TRBD1 (5 bases). The CDR3 has 17 residues. Germline values: CDR1 SGHVS, CDR2 FNYEAQ. Deletions cut 2 bases from V and 0 bases from J, with 16 bases between. The CDR3 sequence: CASSLPPGDTMNTEAFF. The CDR3 DNA is TGTGCCAGCAGCTTACCACCGGGGGATACAATGAACACTGAAGCTTTCTTT.

The chain combines TRBV18 with TRBJ1-2; D unclear. The CDR3 runs 13 residues. Germline CDR1 and CDR2: KGHSH and LQKENI. Deletions cut 0 bases from V and 3 bases from J, with 5 bases between. The CDR3 region is CASSPPADYGYTF. DNA for the CDR3: TGTGCCAGCTCACCACCGGCAGACTATGGCTACACCTTC.

The rearrangement uses TRBV18 and TRBJ2-1, with D unresolved. This CDR3 has 14 amino acids. V lost 6 bases and J 1 base, leaving 10 bases between the germline ends. Germline V gene data show CDR1 as KGHSH and CDR2 as LQKENI. The CDR3 sequence is CASSPPVSYNEQFF. Written as DNA, the CDR3 is TGTGCCAGCTCCCCCCCGGTTTCCTACAATGAGCAGTTCTTC.

The chain combines TRBV15 with TRBJ2-7, with 8 bases matching TRBD1. J gave up 5 bases and V 5 bases, and 11 bases lay outside the gene matches. Germline CDR1 reads LNHNV; CDR2 reads YYDKDF (reference sequence). The CDR3 spans 15 residues. This CDR3 reads CATSFRRDRTHEQYF. The DNA of the CDR3 is TGTGCCACCAGCTTCCGCCGGGACAGGACCCACGAGCAGTACTTC.

The chain employs TRBV30 and TRBJ2-7; 8 bases map to TRBD2. Trimming removed 4 bases from V and 2 bases from J; junction bases left unmatched: 4. From germline, CDR1 is GTSNPN and CDR2 SVGIG (reference sequence). There are 13 residues in the CDR3. This CDR3 reads CAWNREGPYEQYF. CDR3 nucleotides: TGTGCCTGGAATCGGGAGGGCCCCTACGAGCAGTACTTC.

The chain employs TRBV11-2 and TRBJ2-5; 8 nucleotides align to TRBD1. The CDR3 totals 16 residues. CDR1 is SGHAT, CDR2 FQNNGV, per germline. The V and J ends lost 0 bases and 4 bases, in that order; junction bases with no gene match: 7. CDR3 sequence: CASSLDPGGVGETQYF. In DNA, the CDR3 is TGTGCCAGCAGCTTAGATCCAGGGGGCGTTGGAGAGACCCAGTACTTC.

The chain links TRBV7-2 to TRBJ1-2, with D hard to call. Deletions cut 0 bases from V and 2 bases from J, with 7 bases between. This CDR3 comprises 14 residues. CDR1 SGHTA and CDR2 FQGNSA come from the germline V gene. CDR3 region: CASSLARRNYGYTF. CDR3 nucleotide sequence: TGTGCCAGCAGCTTAGCGCGGAGGAACTATGGCTACACCTTC.

The V and J genes are TRBV7-8 and TRBJ2-3; D may be TRBD2 (7 bases). Trimming stripped 5 bases from V and 2 bases from J, with 14 bases between. CDR1 is SGHVS and CDR2 is FQNEAQ in the germline V gene. The CDR3 covers 15 residues. The CDR3 DNA reads as TGTGCCAGCAGCCCCTTAGGGGGGGACACAGATACGCAGTATTTT. The encoded protein is CASSPLGGDTDTQYF.

The V gene is TRBV5-8, the J gene TRBJ1-5, with 7 bases lining up with TRBD1. Germline assignment: CDR1 SGHTS and CDR2 YDEGEE. Germline trimming cut 4 bases from V and 4 bases from J; bases unmatched to any gene: 8. CDR3 length: 15 amino acids. The DNA of the CDR3 is TGTGCCAGCAGCCTAGCCGGGACAGAGAATCAGCCCCAGCATTTT. Translated: CASSLAGTENQPQHF.

The chain recombines TRBV6-6 with TRBJ1-2; D is undetermined. Trimming took off 6 bases at V and 4 bases at J, with 6 bases between the two ends. Germline CDR1 MNHNY, CDR2 SVGAGI (reference sequence). This CDR3 region has 11 residues. The CDR3: CASRDSYGYTF. CDR3 nucleotide sequence: TGTGCCAGCAGGGACTCCTATGGCTACACCTTC.

The rearrangement joins TRBV7-9 to TRBJ2-5; 9 nucleotides agree with TRBD2. This CDR3 region has 16 residues. V lost 4 bases to trimming and J lost 0 bases; unmatched junction nucleotides: 6. Germline V lookup: CDR1 SEHNR, CDR2 FQNEAQ (reference sequence). The CDR3, as DNA: TGTGCCAGCAGCTCTTACCAGCGGGAGGACCAAGAGACCCAGTACTTC. Its translation is CASSSYQREDQETQYF.

This sequence joins TRBV5-1 and TRBJ2-1; TRBD1 matches at 11 bases. CDR3 length equals 16 residues. Germline trimming cut 0 bases from V and 8 bases from J; bases unmatched to any gene: 7. Germline values: CDR1 SGHRS, CDR2 YFSETQ. The CDR3 loop is CASSLVKPGQGDEQFF. In nucleotides, the CDR3 is TGCGCCAGCAGCTTGGTAAAACCGGGACAGGGGGATGAGCAGTTCTTC.

The V call is TRBV27, the J call TRBJ1-6, with a possible D match to TRBD1 (6 bases). The CDR3 spans 16 residues. V dropped 7 bases and J dropped 4 bases, with 17 bases sitting between them. Germline loops: CDR1 MNHEY, CDR2 SMNVEV (reference sequence). This CDR3 is CASIAQGSRYNSPLHF. CDR3 DNA: TGTGCCAGCATCGCACAGGGTTCGCGGTATAATTCACCCCTCCACTTT.

This sequence joins TRBV7-2 and TRBJ2-3; 13 bases are a match to TRBD2. Germline V gene lookup returns CDR1 SGHTA and CDR2 FQGNSA. This CDR3 region has 15 residues. J was trimmed by 4 bases and V by 5 bases; bases with no gene match: 3. This CDR3 is CASSQLAGGADTQYF. CDR3 nucleotide sequence: TGTGCCAGCAGCCAACTAGCGGGAGGGGCAGATACGCAGTATTTT.